These 20 T cell receptor beta chains share one sample of origin, sequenced in a study of cytomegalovirus exposure and HLA in healthy donors. Amplification used 60 Vbeta primers and 13 Jbeta primers. TCRdb keeps only in-frame clones here, not all; method: immunoSEQ multiplex PCR. This table has some 130,000 clones, 79% appearing once. Sequencing was performed on PBMCs. Every receptor here comes from a man in his forties in good health and CMV-seropositive.

The J gene is TRBJ2-5, the V gene TRBV5-1, with D tentatively TRBD1 (6 bases). The germline CDR1 and CDR2 sequences are SGHRS and YFSETQ. V was shortened by 2 bases and J by 2 bases, with 10 bases between the two germline ends. This CDR3 comprises 14 residues. For the CDR3, the DNA is TGCGCCAGCAGCTTCCGGGACACTCAAGAGACCCAGTACTTC. Amino acids: CASSFRDTQETQYF.

This clone was recorded only once. The V call is TRBV28, the J call TRBJ2-4; D is ambiguous. Trimming shortened V by 8 bases and J by 1 base, and 12 bases separated the two germline ends. The CDR3 is 14 amino acids. The germline V gene has CDR1 MDHEN and CDR2 SYDVKM. CDR3 nucleotide sequence: TGTGCCAGCGGTATGTTTCGGGCCAAAAACATTCAGTACTTC. This encodes CASGMFRAKNIQYF.

This clone was seen only once. V is TRBV6-5 and J is TRBJ2-1; possibly TRBD2 for D (6 bases). This CDR3 comprises 14 residues. V lost 5 bases and J 10 bases, leaving 18 bases between the germline ends. Per the germline V gene, CDR1 is MNHEY and CDR2 is SVGAGI. The CDR3 DNA follows: TGTGCCAGCAGTGACGGGTCGGGGACTCGAGAGCAGTTCTTC. As protein: CASSDGSGTREQFF.

The count of this clone is one. This sequence joins TRBV19 and TRBJ2-7; weak D call: TRBD2 (6 bases). The CDR3 loop spans 14 amino acids. The V end lost 6 bases, the J end lost 2 bases, and 14 bases lay between the germline ends. CDR1 LNHDA and CDR2 SQIVND come from the germline V gene (reference sequence). CDR3 in DNA: TGTGCCAGTAGCCCCGGACTAATAACCTACGAGCAGTACTTC. This sequence encodes CASSPGLITYEQYF.

The genes are TRBV5-1 and TRBJ2-7, with D maybe TRBD2 (6 bases). The CDR3 totals 14 residues. Deletions cut 5 bases from V and 3 bases from J, with 15 bases between. Per germline, CDR1 SGHRS and CDR2 YFSETQ. The CDR3 is CASRSGSGYYEQYF. Written as DNA, the CDR3 is TGCGCCAGCAGGAGCGGTAGCGGATACTACGAGCAGTACTTC. The full variable domain, completed using reference TRBV5-1 and TRBJ2-7, is KAGVTQTPRYLIKTRGQQVTLSCSPISGHRSVSWYQQTPGQGLQFLFEYFSETQRNKGNFPGRFSGRQFSNSRSEMNVSTLELGDSALYLCASRSGSGYYEQYFGPGTRLTVT.

This clone was found a few times. This rearrangement joins TRBV6-5 to TRBJ2-3; possible D gene TRBD1, 5 bases. CDR3 length: 15 amino acids. Germline CDR1 MNHEY, CDR2 SVGAGI. V shed 5 bases and J shed 4 bases, with 16 bases lying between them. The CDR3 sequence is CASSPRGLTADTQYF. CDR3 bases: TGTGCCAGCAGTCCTAGGGGCCTTACGGCAGATACGCAGTATTTT.

The table lists this clone with a few counts. This sequence joins TRBV6-5 and TRBJ2-1; D gene ambiguous. V was clipped by 2 bases and J by 7 bases, with 9 bases between them. Germline loops: CDR1 MNHEY, CDR2 SVGAGI. This CDR3 spans 13 amino acids. The CDR3 DNA sequence: TGTGCCAGCAGTTACCGAGATGGTAATGAGCAGTTCTTC. Encoded protein: CASSYRDGNEQFF.

The CDR3: CASSVEGVASYNEQFF. The CDR3 nucleotides read TGTGCCAGCAGCGTAGAGGGGGTGGCCTCCTACAATGAGCAGTTCTTC. This chain uses TRBV9 with TRBJ2-1; tentative D call: TRBD1 (6 bases). Germline CDR1 is SGDLS and CDR2 is YYNGEE. CDR3 length equals 16 residues. Trimming removed 0 bases at V and 0 bases at J, with 10 bases between.

The chain has TRBV29-1 and TRBJ2-3, with unresolved D. The V end was cut by 4 bases, the J end by 6 bases, with 8 bases between. The CDR3 spans 11 residues. The germline gives CDR1 SQVTM, CDR2 ANQGSEA. In DNA form, the CDR3 reads TGCAGCGTTGCAGCGAGGGATACGCAGTATTTT. Its translation is CSVAARDTQYF.

The J gene is TRBJ2-2, the V gene TRBV4-1, with D perhaps matching TRBD2 (6 bases). V lost 1 base, J lost 2 bases, and 14 bases lay in between. The germline CDR1 and CDR2 sequences are MGHRA and YSYEKL. The CDR3 is 17 amino acids. The CDR3 sequence: CASSQVRERRNTGELFF. CDR3 in DNA: TGCGCCAGCAGCCAAGTTCGGGAGCGTAGAAACACCGGGGAGCTGTTTTTT.

This clone has only a few counts. The chain uses TRBV19 and TRBJ1-2, with unresolved D. The CDR3 contains 16 residues. V lost 3 bases and J 0 bases, leaving 14 bases between the germline ends. Germline V lookup: CDR1 LNHDA, CDR2 SQIVND (reference sequence). CDR3 bases: TGTGCCAGTAGTATTCTGGCAGGTACAACTAACTATGGCTACACCTTC. This translates into CASSILAGTTNYGYTF.

This chain links TRBV28 with TRBJ1-3; D unresolved. Trimming stripped 3 bases from V and 0 bases from J, with 9 bases between. The CDR3 has 15 amino acids. Germline CDR1 and CDR2: MDHEN and SYDVKM. The CDR3 reads CASSFPGISGNTIYF. CDR3 nucleotides: TGTGCCAGCAGTTTTCCCGGGATCTCTGGAAACACCATATATTTT.

This chain connects TRBV18 to TRBJ1-2; 10 nucleotides agree with TRBD1. J gave up 10 bases and V 3 bases, and 11 bases lay outside the gene matches. Per germline, CDR1 KGHSH and CDR2 LQKENI. The CDR3 length is 15 residues. The CDR3 coding sequence is TGTGCCAGCTCACCCGGACAGGGGGGTTTTGCCCCCTACACCTTC. Translating gives CASSPGQGGFAPYTF.

This clone was seen a few times. The chain recombines TRBV30 with TRBJ1-4, with D tentatively TRBD1 (5 bases). Germline CDR1 GTSNPN, CDR2 SVGIG (reference sequence). Trimming cost V 3 bases and J 8 bases, with 19 bases left between them. The CDR3 runs to 15 residues. The CDR3 here is CAWSRLGTSKEKLFF. As DNA, the CDR3 is TGTGCCTGGAGCCGGTTAGGGACTTCGAAAGAAAAACTGTTTTTT.

The J gene is TRBJ1-1, the V gene TRBV5-1; tentative D call: TRBD1 (5 bases). The CDR3 runs 14 residues. CDR1 and CDR2 from the germline V gene are SGHRS and YFSETQ. V shed 0 bases and J shed 5 bases, with 11 bases lying between them. CDR3: CASSLGQGGTEAFF. In DNA, the CDR3 is TGCGCCAGCAGCTTGGGTCAGGGAGGGACTGAAGCTTTCTTT.

V and J are TRBV10-3 and TRBJ2-7; 8 bases line up with TRBD2. V was clipped by 6 bases and J by 5 bases; unmatched bases: 6. The V gene's germline CDR1 is ENHRY and CDR2 SYGVKD. The CDR3 has 13 residues. The CDR3 spells CAISGRATDEQYF. In DNA, the CDR3 is TGTGCCATCAGCGGGAGGGCCACGGACGAGCAGTACTTC.

This chain connects TRBV18 to TRBJ2-3; D may be TRBD1 (6 bases). The CDR3 totals 13 residues. Germline V gene data show CDR1 as KGHSH and CDR2 as LQKENI. V was shortened by 5 bases and J by 4 bases, with 10 bases between the two germline ends. The CDR3 protein is CASSEQGSDTQYF. The CDR3 DNA sequence: TGTGCCAGCTCAGAACAGGGTTCAGATACGCAGTATTTT.

The chain joins TRBV30 to TRBJ1-6, with 7 bases aligning to TRBD1. V lost 4 bases, J lost 7 bases, and 4 bases stayed unmatched. This CDR3 comprises 13 residues. Germline values: CDR1 GTSNPN, CDR2 SVGIG (reference sequence). The CDR3 protein is CAWTTGANSPLHF. The CDR3 coding sequence is TGTGCCTGGACCACAGGGGCAAATTCACCCCTCCACTTT.

The V call is TRBV19, the J call TRBJ1-1; 9 bases agree with TRBD1. The CDR3 contains 16 residues. Per the germline V gene, CDR1 is LNHDA and CDR2 is SQIVND (reference sequence). Trimming removed 6 bases from V and 1 base from J; junction bases left unmatched: 9. DNA of the CDR3: TGTGCCAGTAGGAGAACAGGGGGCCTTCCGAACACTGAAGCTTTCTTT. This sequence encodes CASRRTGGLPNTEAFF.

This chain uses TRBV6-5 with TRBJ1-1, with TRBD1 matching 10 bases. Germline V CDR1 and CDR2: MNHEY, SVGAGI. The length of the CDR3 is 15 residues. With V trimmed by 7 bases and J by 5 bases, 10 bases remained unmatched. Here the CDR3 DNA reads TGTGCCAGCACTCCGACAGGGGGCGTTCGGACTGAAGCTTTCTTT. This sequence encodes CASTPTGGVRTEAFF.